Only a few counts were recorded for the clone carrying this T cell receptor (beta chain). What it recognizes is unknown. The sample originates from a study of T-cell memory formation after mild COVID-19. Study results and limitations: There were some responding clones in pre-infection memory, which suggested that cross-reactive memory had joined.

Barcoded TCR alpha and TCR beta cDNA libraries with UMIs came from 5'RACE using constant-segment primers. Via MiXCR, TCRdb re-called the 5' RACE reads, giving one row per CDR3 protein. The sample lists about 560,000 distinct CDR3 sequences, about 20% occurring once. Per germline, CDR1 LNHDA and CDR2 SQIVND (reference sequence). This CDR3 contains 14 residues. The V end lost 5 bases, the J end lost 4 bases, and 14 bases lay between the germline ends. The sequence was obtained from an adult woman who had mild COVID-19 (a few samples of this study predate the infection). Cell type and time point are not known. V usage is TRBV19 and J usage is TRBJ2-5; D is unclear. Source material: PBMCs or a T cell subset sorted from them (not recorded which). The CDR3 DNA reads TGTGCCAGTAGTGGAAACCACCATGGAGAGACCCAGTACTTC. It encodes CASSGNHHGETQYF.